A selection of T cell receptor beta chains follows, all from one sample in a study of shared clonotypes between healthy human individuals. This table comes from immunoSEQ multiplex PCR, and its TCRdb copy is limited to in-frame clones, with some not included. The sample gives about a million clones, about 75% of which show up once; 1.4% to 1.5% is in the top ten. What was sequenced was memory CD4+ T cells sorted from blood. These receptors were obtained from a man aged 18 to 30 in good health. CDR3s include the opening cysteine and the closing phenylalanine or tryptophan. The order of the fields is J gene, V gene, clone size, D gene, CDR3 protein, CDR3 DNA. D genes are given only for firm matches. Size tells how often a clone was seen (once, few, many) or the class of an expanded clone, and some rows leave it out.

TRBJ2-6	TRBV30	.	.	CAWSGRAANVLTF	TGTGCCTGGAGTGGTCGGGCTGCCAACGTCCTGACTTTC
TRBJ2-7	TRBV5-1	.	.	CASSSRVSYEQYF	TGCGCCAGCAGCTCCAGGGTGTCCTACGAGCAGTACTTC
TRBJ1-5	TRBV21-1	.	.	CASSKACRVNQPQHF	TGTGCCAGCAGCAAAGCGTGCCGGGTAAATCAGCCCCAGCATTTT
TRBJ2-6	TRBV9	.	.	CASSVAPGPSSGANVLTF	TGTGCCAGCAGCGTAGCTCCGGGGCCAAGCTCTGGGGCCAACGTCCTGACTTTC
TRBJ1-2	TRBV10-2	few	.	CASMQDSYGYTF	TGCGCCAGCATGCAGGACAGCTATGGCTACACCTTC
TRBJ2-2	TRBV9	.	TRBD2	CASTRGGSPNTGELFF	TGTGCCAGCACCCGGGGGGGGTCCCCGAACACCGGGGAGCTGTTTTTT
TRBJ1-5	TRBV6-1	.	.	CASSLAGAINQPQHF	TGTGCCAGCAGTCTGGCAGGCGCGATCAATCAGCCCCAGCATTTT
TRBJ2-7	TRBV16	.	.	CASSQKGGFGEQYF	TGTGCCAGCAGCCAAAAAGGGGGGTTTGGCGAGCAGTACTTC
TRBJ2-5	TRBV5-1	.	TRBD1	CASSQRDSQETQYF	TGCGCCAGCAGCCAAAGGGACAGTCAAGAGACCCAGTACTTC
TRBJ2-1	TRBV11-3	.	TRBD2	CASSPGTSGVEQFF	TGTGCCAGCAGCCCCGGGACTAGCGGGGTTGAGCAGTTCTTC
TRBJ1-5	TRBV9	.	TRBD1	CASSGGQKNQPQHF	TGTGCCAGCAGCGGGGGACAGAAGAATCAGCCCCAGCATTTT
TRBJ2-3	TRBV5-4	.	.	CASSLTTSTDTQYF	TGTGCCAGCAGCCTTACCACTAGCACAGATACGCAGTATTTT
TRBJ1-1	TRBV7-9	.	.	CASSFLRDLNTEAFF	TGTGCCAGCAGCTTTCTCAGGGACCTGAACACTGAAGCTTTCTTT